The rows below give T cell receptor beta chains drawn from one sample of a study of blood T cells in healthy people across ages. TCRdb itself ran the 5' RACE reads through MiXCR, one entry per CDR3 protein. The data hold around 1.7 million distinct CDR3 sequences, with over 25% observed a single time. What was sequenced was blood. Receptors were obtained from a woman in her 30s in good health. The CDR3 runs from the conserved cysteine through the conserved F or W. A D gene is named only where the DNA matches it firmly. Size is stated for part of the rows, as once, few or many counts, or as a class when the clone is expanded.

d_gene: .; abundance: .; len: 13; v_gene: TRBV20-1; j_gene: TRBJ2-7; CDR3aa: CSARRVDLYEQYF; CDR3nt: TGCAGTGCTAGACGAGTGGACCTCTACGAGCAGTACTTC
d_gene: .; abundance: few; len: 13; v_gene: TRBV10-3; j_gene: TRBJ1-1; CDR3aa: CAITGTSNTEAFF; CDR3nt: TGTGCCATCACCGGGACATCGAACACTGAAGCTTTCTTT
d_gene: TRBD2; abundance: once; len: 19; v_gene: TRBV20-1; j_gene: TRBJ2-5; CDR3aa: CSATRDPSGGLEYQETQYF; CDR3nt: TGCAGTGCTACCAGGGACCCTAGCGGGGGGCTTGAGTACCAAGAGACCCAGTACTTC
d_gene: .; abundance: few; len: 11; v_gene: TRBV29-1; j_gene: TRBJ1-1; CDR3aa: CSAHLNTEAFF; CDR3nt: TGCAGCGCACACCTTAACACTGAAGCTTTCTTT
d_gene: .; abundance: .; len: 13; v_gene: TRBV12-3/TRBV12-4; j_gene: TRBJ1-1; CDR3aa: CASSLFQNTEAFF; CDR3nt: TGTGCCAGCAGTCTTTTCCAGAACACTGAAGCTTTCTTT
d_gene: TRBD2; abundance: .; len: 15; v_gene: TRBV4-3; j_gene: TRBJ2-1; CDR3aa: CASSQDSGREYEQFF; CDR3nt: TGCGCCAGCAGCCAAGATAGCGGGAGGGAGTATGAGCAGTTCTTC
d_gene: .; abundance: .; len: 17; v_gene: TRBV5-1; j_gene: TRBJ2-7; CDR3aa: CASSLLGGLGPSEEQYF; CDR3nt: TGCGCCAGCAGTTTGTTGGGTGGTTTAGGGCCATCGGAGGAGCAGTACTTC
d_gene: .; abundance: .; len: 17; v_gene: TRBV12-5; j_gene: TRBJ2-6; CDR3aa: CASDLQSPSSGANVLTF; CDR3nt: TGTGCTAGTGACCTACAGAGCCCAAGCTCTGGGGCCAACGTCCTGACTTTC
d_gene: TRBD2; abundance: .; len: 15; v_gene: TRBV10-3; j_gene: TRBJ2-3; CDR3aa: CAISMTSDITDTQYF; CDR3nt: TGTGCCATCAGTATGACTAGCGATATCACAGATACGCAGTATTTT
d_gene: .; abundance: .; len: 14; v_gene: TRBV3-1; j_gene: TRBJ2-3; CDR3aa: CASSQDSSGGTQYF; CDR3nt: TGTGCCAGCAGCCAAGATAGTAGTGGCGGTACGCAGTATTTT
d_gene: .; abundance: few; len: 14; v_gene: TRBV6-4; j_gene: TRBJ2-7; CDR3aa: CASKREGASYEQYF; CDR3nt: TGTGCCAGTAAAAGGGAAGGGGCCTCCTACGAGCAGTACTTC
d_gene: TRBD2; abundance: few; len: 17; v_gene: TRBV4-1; j_gene: TRBJ2-7; CDR3aa: CASSPSSLSGGYYEQYF; CDR3nt: TGCGCCAGCAGCCCTTCCTCCCTCAGCGGGGGGTATTACGAGCAGTACTTC
d_gene: .; abundance: .; len: 13; v_gene: TRBV30; j_gene: TRBJ1-2; CDR3aa: CAWSSRVPRGYTF; CDR3nt: TGTGCCTGGAGCTCCAGGGTCCCACGGGGCTACACCTTC
d_gene: .; abundance: once; len: 16; v_gene: TRBV6-5; j_gene: TRBJ1-1; CDR3aa: CASSWGLNSGLGRAVF; CDR3nt: TGTGCCAGCAGTTGGGGCCTCAACAGCGGGCTTGGTCGAGCTGTCTTT
d_gene: .; abundance: .; len: 8; v_gene: TRBV10-1; j_gene: TRBJ1-1; CDR3aa: CATAEAFF; CDR3nt: TGCGCCACCGCTGAAGCTTTCTTT
d_gene: .; abundance: few; len: 15; v_gene: TRBV20-1; j_gene: TRBJ1-2; CDR3aa: CSASSGTNNNYGYTF; CDR3nt: TGCAGTGCTAGTTCGGGGACAAATAATAACTATGGCTACACCTTC
d_gene: .; abundance: .; len: 13; v_gene: TRBV29-1; j_gene: TRBJ1-5; CDR3aa: CSGATGFSQPQHF; CDR3nt: TGCAGCGGTGCGACAGGTTTCAGTCAGCCCCAGCATTTT
d_gene: TRBD2; abundance: many; len: 15; v_gene: TRBV7-2; j_gene: TRBJ2-7; CDR3aa: CASSLALARGYEQYF; CDR3nt: TGTGCCAGCAGCTTAGCCCTTGCGCGGGGGTACGAGCAGTACTTC
d_gene: .; abundance: .; len: 14; v_gene: TRBV6-1; j_gene: TRBJ1-1; CDR3aa: CASNPTGLNTEAFF; CDR3nt: TGTGCCAGCAATCCAACAGGTTTGAACACTGAAGCTTTCTTT
d_gene: .; abundance: few; len: 13; v_gene: TRBV7-2; j_gene: TRBJ1-2; CDR3aa: CASSQERSGGYTF; CDR3nt: TGTGCCAGCAGCCAAGAGCGGTCAGGTGGCTACACCTTC
d_gene: .; abundance: many; len: 15; v_gene: TRBV7-6; j_gene: TRBJ2-1; CDR3aa: CASSPRFVGSDEQFF; CDR3nt: TGTGCCAGCAGCCCCCGTTTCGTCGGCTCCGATGAGCAGTTCTTC
d_gene: TRBD1; abundance: many; len: 13; v_gene: TRBV12-3/TRBV12-4; j_gene: TRBJ1-2; CDR3aa: CAVRTGTDYGYTF; CDR3nt: TGTGCCGTCCGGACAGGGACGGACTATGGCTACACCTTC
d_gene: .; abundance: .; len: 13; v_gene: TRBV20-1; j_gene: TRBJ2-2; CDR3aa: CSVRRGNTGELFF; CDR3nt: TGCAGTGTGAGGCGGGGGAACACCGGGGAGCTGTTTTTT
d_gene: TRBD1; abundance: .; len: 15; v_gene: TRBV28; j_gene: TRBJ2-1; CDR3aa: CANSPGQGYSDEQFF; CDR3nt: TGTGCCAACAGCCCTGGACAGGGGTATAGCGATGAGCAGTTCTTC
d_gene: TRBD2; abundance: many; len: 13; v_gene: TRBV29-1; j_gene: TRBJ2-1; CDR3aa: CSAWTSDDNEQFF; CDR3nt: TGCAGCGCCTGGACTAGCGACGACAATGAGCAGTTCTTC
d_gene: .; abundance: .; len: 14; v_gene: TRBV5-1; j_gene: TRBJ1-2; CDR3aa: CASSEWDRRNGYTF; CDR3nt: TGCGCCAGCAGCGAGTGGGACCGTCGAAATGGCTACACCTTC
d_gene: .; abundance: few; len: 17; v_gene: TRBV6-6; j_gene: TRBJ1-6; CDR3aa: CASSYSAWGSYNSPLHF; CDR3nt: TGTGCCAGCAGTTACTCAGCCTGGGGCTCCTATAATTCACCTCTCCACTTT
d_gene: TRBD1; abundance: .; len: 18; v_gene: TRBV7-9; j_gene: TRBJ1-1; CDR3aa: CASSFGQVGRGTNTEAFF; CDR3nt: TGTGCCAGCAGCTTCGGACAGGTGGGCCGTGGTACGAACACTGAAGCTTTCTTT
d_gene: TRBD1; abundance: .; len: 16; v_gene: TRBV7-9; j_gene: TRBJ1-1; CDR3aa: CASSGTTDRGYTEAFF; CDR3nt: TGTGCCAGCAGCGGGACGACGGACAGGGGGTACACTGAAGCTTTCTTT
d_gene: .; abundance: many; len: 14; v_gene: TRBV7-2; j_gene: TRBJ2-7; CDR3aa: CASSLGWGPYEQYF; CDR3nt: TGTGCCAGCAGCTTAGGGTGGGGCCCCTACGAGCAGTACTTC
d_gene: TRBD1; abundance: few; len: 14; v_gene: TRBV29-1; j_gene: TRBJ2-7; CDR3aa: CSVELGQGFHEQYF; CDR3nt: TGCAGCGTTGAATTGGGACAGGGTTTCCACGAGCAGTACTTC
d_gene: TRBD2; abundance: many; len: 16; v_gene: TRBV7-8; j_gene: TRBJ2-7; CDR3aa: CASSHRTSGSTYEQYF; CDR3nt: TGTGCCAGCAGCCACAGGACTAGCGGGAGTACGTACGAGCAGTACTTC
d_gene: .; abundance: .; len: 13; v_gene: TRBV7-2; j_gene: TRBJ2-7; CDR3aa: CASSWGTGYEQYF; CDR3nt: TGTGCCAGCAGCTGGGGTACGGGCTACGAGCAGTACTTC
d_gene: TRBD2; abundance: .; len: 16; v_gene: TRBV6-2/TRBV6-3; j_gene: TRBJ2-1; CDR3aa: CASSWGRTSGGDEQFF; CDR3nt: TGTGCCAGCAGTTGGGGACGGACTAGCGGAGGGGATGAGCAGTTCTTC
d_gene: TRBD1; abundance: few; len: 15; v_gene: TRBV12-3/TRBV12-4; j_gene: TRBJ2-5; CDR3aa: CASRLQGALGETQYF; CDR3nt: TGTGCCAGCAGGCTACAGGGGGCGCTGGGTGAGACCCAGTACTTC
d_gene: TRBD2; abundance: .; len: 16; v_gene: TRBV12-3/TRBV12-4; j_gene: TRBJ2-1; CDR3aa: CASSLALAGAGNEQFF; CDR3nt: TGTGCCAGCAGTTTGGCTCTAGCGGGAGCTGGCAATGAGCAGTTCTTC
d_gene: .; abundance: .; len: 11; v_gene: TRBV29-1; j_gene: TRBJ1-1; CDR3aa: CSGDENTEAFF; CDR3nt: TGCAGCGGGGACGAGAACACTGAAGCTTTCTTT
d_gene: TRBD2; abundance: .; len: 16; v_gene: TRBV5-5; j_gene: TRBJ2-2; CDR3aa: CASSVSAGESTGELFF; CDR3nt: TGTGCCAGCAGCGTATCGGCGGGGGAGAGCACCGGGGAGCTGTTTTTT
d_gene: .; abundance: few; len: 13; v_gene: TRBV7-2; j_gene: TRBJ2-7; CDR3aa: CASSLQQDYEQYF; CDR3nt: TGTGCCAGCAGCTTACAACAAGATTACGAGCAGTACTTC
d_gene: TRBD1; abundance: few; len: 15; v_gene: TRBV5-1; j_gene: TRBJ1-6; CDR3aa: CASSPNRGQGSPLHF; CDR3nt: TGCGCCAGCAGTCCAAACAGGGGGCAAGGGTCACCCCTCCACTTT
d_gene: .; abundance: .; len: 16; v_gene: TRBV6-5; j_gene: TRBJ2-5; CDR3aa: CACSYSRGDGTETQYF; CDR3nt: TGTGCCTGCAGTTACTCGAGGGGGGACGGAACGGAGACCCAGTACTTC
d_gene: TRBD2; abundance: .; len: 16; v_gene: TRBV27; j_gene: TRBJ2-1; CDR3aa: CASSFNAGGPQNEQFF; CDR3nt: TGTGCCAGCAGTTTTAACGCGGGAGGGCCTCAGAATGAGCAGTTCTTC
d_gene: TRBD2; abundance: .; len: 15; v_gene: TRBV12-5; j_gene: TRBJ2-7; CDR3aa: CASVLNWREYNEQYF; CDR3nt: TGTGCTAGTGTTCTCAACTGGCGGGAGTACAATGAGCAGTACTTC
d_gene: TRBD1; abundance: .; len: 14; v_gene: TRBV20-1; j_gene: TRBJ1-5; CDR3aa: CSAQQGEGNQPQHF; CDR3nt: TGCAGTGCTCAACAGGGGGAAGGCAATCAGCCCCAGCATTTT
d_gene: .; abundance: .; len: 15; v_gene: TRBV5-1; j_gene: TRBJ2-1; CDR3aa: CASTLGGLASNEQFF; CDR3nt: TGCGCCAGCACCCTAGGTGGGCTAGCCTCCAATGAGCAGTTCTTC
d_gene: TRBD1; abundance: .; len: 16; v_gene: TRBV7-2; j_gene: TRBJ1-2; CDR3aa: CASRPGGQGGNYGYTF; CDR3nt: TGTGCCAGCAGGCCCGGGGGGCAGGGGGGTAACTATGGCTACACCTTC
d_gene: .; abundance: .; len: 14; v_gene: TRBV7-2; j_gene: TRBJ1-2; CDR3aa: CASSRGTLGYGYTF; CDR3nt: TGTGCCAGCAGCCGAGGGACCCTTGGATATGGCTACACCTTC
d_gene: .; abundance: many; len: 12; v_gene: TRBV20-1; j_gene: TRBJ2-1; CDR3aa: CSAVPQNNEQFF; CDR3nt: TGCAGTGCCGTACCGCAGAACAATGAGCAGTTCTTC
d_gene: TRBD2; abundance: .; len: 17; v_gene: TRBV4-2; j_gene: TRBJ2-5; CDR3aa: CASSPEAGGLGKETQYF; CDR3nt: TGTGCCAGCAGCCCAGAAGCGGGGGGGCTTGGAAAAGAGACCCAGTACTTC
d_gene: .; abundance: .; len: 16; v_gene: TRBV4-1; j_gene: TRBJ1-4; CDR3aa: CASSLGTYTTNEKLFF; CDR3nt: TGCGCCAGCAGCCTAGGGACCTACACAACTAATGAAAAACTGTTTTTT
d_gene: TRBD1; abundance: few; len: 15; v_gene: TRBV28; j_gene: TRBJ2-5; CDR3aa: CASLPDRGLRETQYF; CDR3nt: TGTGCCAGCCTACCCGACAGGGGGCTCAGGGAGACCCAGTACTTC
d_gene: TRBD1; abundance: .; len: 15; v_gene: TRBV29-1; j_gene: TRBJ2-1; CDR3aa: CSISPGQGSYNEQFF; CDR3nt: TGCAGCATTTCTCCGGGACAGGGATCTTACAATGAGCAGTTCTTC
d_gene: TRBD2; abundance: few; len: 15; v_gene: TRBV19; j_gene: TRBJ2-1; CDR3aa: CASSASGFSYNEQFF; CDR3nt: TGTGCCAGTAGCGCTAGCGGGTTCTCCTACAATGAGCAGTTCTTC
d_gene: .; abundance: few; len: 15; v_gene: TRBV28; j_gene: TRBJ2-1; CDR3aa: CASSFTAPARDEQFF; CDR3nt: TGTGCCAGCAGTTTCACAGCCCCGGCGAGGGATGAGCAGTTCTTC
d_gene: TRBD1; abundance: few; len: 15; v_gene: TRBV6-6; j_gene: TRBJ1-5; CDR3aa: CASSWEQGRNQPQHF; CDR3nt: TGTGCCAGCAGTTGGGAACAGGGGCGCAATCAGCCCCAGCATTTT